This T cell receptor (beta chain) was captured in a study of blood T cell repertoires in COVID-19. As for the study in general: Samples came from the United States, Italy and Spain, spanning acute and convalescent COVID-19. PBMCs, B-cell-depleted T cells, or T cells were the source of the cDNA or gDNA that made up the material.

In the original analysis: It was from reference gene primer amplification that nucleated cell counts were estimated. The repertoire was sequenced with immunoSEQ multiplex PCR; TCRdb's copy has only in-frame clones and lacks some. That table supplies the V and J calls and clone size; D and trimming were determined from the DNA. The sample lists approximately 270,000 clones; 85% to 90% were seen once. V lost 4 bases and J 1 base, leaving 17 bases between the germline ends. CDR1 LGHDT and CDR2 YNNKEL come from the germline V gene (reference sequence). This CDR3 is built from 16 residues. The chain combines TRBV3-1 (or the pseudogene TRBV3-2) with TRBJ2-7, with D possibly being TRBD1 (6 bases). The receptor comes from a man aged 80 or over with acute or convalescent COVID-19. The specimen was peripheral blood. The CDR3 loop is CASSRKAGGASYEQYF. In DNA form, the CDR3 reads TGTGCCAGCAGCCGGAAGGCTGGGGGCGCGTCCTACGAGCAGTACTTC.